This T cell receptor (beta chain) stems from a study of blood T cell repertoires in COVID-19. As for the study in general: The origin of the acute and convalescent COVID-19 samples was the United States, Italy and Spain. Sources were T cells, B-cell-depleted T cells, or PBMCs; the material itself was cDNA or gDNA.

V was clipped by 0 bases and J by 5 bases, with 8 bases between them. Germline assignment: CDR1 SGHNT and CDR2 YYREEE (reference sequence). This CDR3 has 14 residues. Original methodology: Amplification with reference gene primers provided the estimates of nucleated cell counts. Using immunoSEQ multiplex PCR, the repertoire was profiled, and TCRdb retains in-frame clones only, with some absent. For V, J and clone size, that table is used; D and trimming come from the DNA. This sample has more than 250,000 clones, with about 83% found just once. This chain uses TRBV5-4 with TRBJ2-2; D is unresolved. The sequenced material came from peripheral blood. This TCR was recovered from a woman between 45 and 60 years old with acute or convalescent COVID-19. The CDR3 protein is CASSLAGATGELFF. CDR3 coding DNA: TGTGCCAGCAGCTTGGCCGGTGCAACCGGGGAGCTGTTTTTT. Full variable domain (missing parts from reference TRBV5-4 and TRBJ2-2): ETGVTQSPTHLIKTRGQQVTLRCSSQSGHNTVSWYQQALGQGPQFIFQYYREEENGRGNFPPRFSGLQFPNYSSELNVNALELDDSALYLCASSLAGATGELFFGEGSRLTVL.